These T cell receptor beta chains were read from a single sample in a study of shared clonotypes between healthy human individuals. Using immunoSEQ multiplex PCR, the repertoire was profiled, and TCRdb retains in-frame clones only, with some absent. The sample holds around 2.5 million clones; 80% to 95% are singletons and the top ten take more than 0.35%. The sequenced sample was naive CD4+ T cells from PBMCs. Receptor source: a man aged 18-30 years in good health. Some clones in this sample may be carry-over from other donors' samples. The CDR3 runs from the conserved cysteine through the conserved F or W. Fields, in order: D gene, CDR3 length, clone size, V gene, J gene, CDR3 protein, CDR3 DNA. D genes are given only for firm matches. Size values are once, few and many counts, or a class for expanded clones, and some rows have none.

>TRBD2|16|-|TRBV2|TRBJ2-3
CASSALAGRALDTQYF
TGTGCCAGCAGTGCCTTAGCGGGACGGGCATTAGATACGCAGTATTTT
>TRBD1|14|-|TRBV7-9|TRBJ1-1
CASSGRTGNTEAFF
TGTGCCAGCAGCGGTCGGACAGGCAACACTGAAGCTTTCTTT
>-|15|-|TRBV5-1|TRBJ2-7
CASSLTKRGVDEQYF
TGCGCCAGCAGCCTGACAAAACGGGGTGTCGACGAGCAGTACTTC
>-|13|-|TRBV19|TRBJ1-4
CASRGGLGEKLFF
TGTGCCAGTAGAGGGGGGCTTGGTGAAAAACTGTTTTTT
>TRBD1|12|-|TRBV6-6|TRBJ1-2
CASSYDRGGYTF
TGTGCCAGCAGTTACGACAGGGGTGGCTACACCTTC
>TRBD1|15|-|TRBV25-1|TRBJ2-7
CASSLTGYGAYEQYF
TGTGCCAGCAGTTTGACAGGGTATGGGGCTTACGAGCAGTACTTC
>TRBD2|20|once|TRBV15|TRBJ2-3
CATSREAGTSGRASTDTQYF
TGTGCCACCAGCAGAGAAGCCGGGACTAGCGGCCGTGCTAGCACAGATACGCAGTATTTT
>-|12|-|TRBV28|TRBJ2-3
CASSSLADTQYF
TGTGCCAGCAGTTCCTTGGCAGATACGCAGTATTTT
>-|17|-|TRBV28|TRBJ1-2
CASSWGGADPWNYGYTF
TGTGCCAGCAGTTGGGGAGGGGCGGACCCGTGGAACTATGGCTACACCTTC
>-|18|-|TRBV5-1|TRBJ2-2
CASRGHESGPYGTGELFF
TGCGCCAGCAGGGGCCACGAGTCCGGGCCATACGGGACCGGGGAGCTGTTTTTT
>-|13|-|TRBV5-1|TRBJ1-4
CASSSPGTEKLFF
TGCGCCAGCAGCTCTCCGGGGACAGAAAAACTGTTTTTT
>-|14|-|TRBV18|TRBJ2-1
CASSPSSSYNEQFF
TGTGCCAGCTCACCGTCTAGTTCCTACAATGAGCAGTTCTTC
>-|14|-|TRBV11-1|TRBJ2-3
CASSLELYTDTQYF
TGTGCCAGCAGCTTAGAATTATACACAGATACGCAGTATTTT
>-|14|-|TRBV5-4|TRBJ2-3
CASSFGTPEDTQYF
TGTGCCAGCAGCTTCGGGACACCCGAGGATACGCAGTATTTT
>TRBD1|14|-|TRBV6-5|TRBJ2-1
CATQRGPTYNEQFF
TGTGCCACCCAGAGGGGGCCAACCTACAATGAGCAGTTCTTC
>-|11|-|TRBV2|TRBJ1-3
CASSAGNTIYF
TGTGCCAGCAGTGCGGGAAACACCATATATTTT
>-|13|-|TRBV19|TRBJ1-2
CASKGPGGYGYTF
TGTGCCAGTAAGGGGCCGGGGGGCTATGGCTACACCTTC
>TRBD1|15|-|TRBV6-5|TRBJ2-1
CASGSRDRGPIEQFF
TGTGCCAGCGGATCCCGGGACAGGGGGCCGATTGAGCAGTTCTTC
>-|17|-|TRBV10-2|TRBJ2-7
CASSESISWTTNYEQYF
TGCGCCAGCAGTGAGTCGATCTCTTGGACTACCAACTACGAGCAGTACTTC
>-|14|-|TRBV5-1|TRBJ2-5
CASSPTGISETQYF
TGCGCCAGCAGCCCCACAGGGATTTCGGAGACCCAGTACTTC
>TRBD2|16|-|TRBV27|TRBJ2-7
CASTFTPSGTLYEQYF
TGTGCCAGCACGTTTACGCCTAGCGGGACCCTATACGAGCAGTACTTC
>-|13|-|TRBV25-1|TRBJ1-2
CASTRTGNYGYTF
TGTGCCAGTACCCGCACTGGCAACTATGGCTACACCTTC
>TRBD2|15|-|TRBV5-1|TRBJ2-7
CASSAGLAGGPWKYF
TGCGCCAGCAGCGCGGGACTAGCGGGAGGGCCTTGGAAGTACTTC
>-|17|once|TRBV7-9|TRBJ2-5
CASSPMGNSLPGETQYF
TGTGCCAGCAGCCCCATGGGCAACTCCCTCCCCGGGGAGACCCAGTACTTC
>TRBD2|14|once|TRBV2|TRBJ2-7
CASSDLAGAYEQYF
TGTGCCAGCAGTGATCTAGCGGGAGCCTACGAGCAGTACTTC
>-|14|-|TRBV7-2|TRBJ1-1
CASKQGPMIPEAFF
TGTGCCAGCAAGCAGGGGCCAATGATCCCTGAAGCTTTCTTT
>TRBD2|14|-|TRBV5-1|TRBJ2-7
CASASPWTSSEQYF
TGCGCCAGTGCATCCCCTTGGACTAGTTCCGAGCAGTACTTC
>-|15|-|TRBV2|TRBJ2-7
CASSERGGQFSEQYF
TGTGCCAGCAGTGAAAGGGGGGGACAGTTCTCCGAGCAGTACTTC
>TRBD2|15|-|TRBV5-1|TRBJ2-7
CASSTGLAGDYEQYF
TGCGCCAGCAGCACGGGACTAGCGGGAGATTACGAGCAGTACTTC